The 11 T cell receptor beta chains listed next were all sequenced from one sample in a study of blood T cells in healthy people across ages. A second PCR, run for about 7 to 12 cycles, used a sample-barcoded 5' primer plus a J-beta primer mix. In TCRdb, the 5' RACE reads were re-called with MiXCR into one record per CDR3 protein. The table has about 1,000,000 distinct CDR3 sequences, roughly 45% seen once. The sample was blood. The origin of the receptors is a woman aged 55-70 years in good health.

This clonotype was observed a handful of times. This chain joins TRBV20-1 and TRBJ2-3; 13 bases align to TRBD2. J was trimmed by 0 bases and V by 7 bases; bases with no gene match: 7. The CDR3 totals 16 residues. Germline V gene sequence: CDR1 DFQATT, CDR2 SNEGSKA (reference sequence). The CDR3 loop reads CSGLRGLAGSTDTQYF. In nucleotides, the CDR3 is TGCAGTGGATTAAGGGGACTAGCGGGAAGCACAGATACGCAGTATTTT.

This clonotype appeared many times. The rearrangement uses TRBV27 and TRBJ2-1; D is unresolved. The CDR3 length is 13 residues. V was cut by 3 bases and J by 3 bases, with 6 bases left in between. Germline V lookup: CDR1 MNHEY, CDR2 SMNVEV (reference sequence). The DNA of the CDR3 is TGTGCCAGCAGTTTCAGGAGCTACAATGAGCAGTTCTTC. It is translated as CASSFRSYNEQFF.

The chain combines TRBV4-2 with TRBJ1-2, with a possible D match to TRBD1 (5 bases). The germline V and J ends were trimmed by 2 bases and 2 bases, with 18 bases remaining between them. The CDR3 consists of 17 residues. CDR1 LGHNA and CDR2 YNFKEQ come from the germline V gene. The CDR3 DNA is TGTGCCAGCAGCCAACTTTCCCAAGGGGTCTACAACTATGGCTACACCTTC. Its translation is CASSQLSQGVYNYGYTF.

This rearrangement joins TRBV7-9 to TRBJ2-1, with unresolved D. Looked up from germline, CDR1 is SEHNR and CDR2 is FQNEAQ (reference sequence). The CDR3 loop spans 14 amino acids. Trimming took 1 base from V and 8 from J, leaving 12 bases between them. CDR3 in DNA: TGTGCCAGCAGCTTAGAAAGGCCGGTTGATGAGCAGTTCTTC. It is translated as CASSLERPVDEQFF.

This clonotype was seen only a few times. The gene calls are TRBV12-3 or TRBV12-4 and TRBJ2-3; 7 bases are shared with TRBD1. The CDR3 loop spans 15 amino acids. The J segment lost 0 bases and the V segment lost 3 bases, leaving 3 bases of the junction unmatched. In DNA form, the CDR3 reads TGTGCCAGCAGTTTCGACAGGGCTAGCACAGATACGCAGTATTTT. It is translated as CASSFDRASTDTQYF.

J is TRBJ2-7 and V is TRBV6-5; 11 bases line up with TRBD2. V trimming: 2 bases; J trimming: 6 bases; junction bases outside the gene matches: 9. The CDR3 contains 16 residues. Germline loops: CDR1 MNHEY, CDR2 SVGAGI. CDR3 protein: CASSYRGLAETCEQYF. The CDR3, as DNA: TGTGCCAGCAGTTACCGGGGACTAGCGGAAACGTGCGAGCAGTACTTC.

This clonotype has ten or more counts. The chain is built from TRBV28 and TRBJ2-6; 9 bases fit TRBD1. The junction had 7 bases not matched to a gene; V was cut back by 7 bases and J by 0 bases. The CDR3 loop spans 17 amino acids. From germline, CDR1 is MDHEN and CDR2 SYDVKM. CDR3 region: CASTLQGALSGANVLTF. The CDR3 nucleotides are TGTGCCAGCACGTTACAGGGGGCCCTCTCTGGGGCCAACGTCCTGACTTTC.

On this clonotype itself: The junction and the germline gene differ at one end; a read error may be behind it. The chain links TRBV27 to TRBJ2-7, with a possible D match to TRBD1 (6 bases). The CDR3 has 15 amino acids. Germline V gene sequence: CDR1 MNHEY, CDR2 SMNVEV (reference sequence). The CDR3 loop is CVSRKRTEPSYEQYF. The CDR3 DNA sequence: TGTGTCAGCAGAAAAAGGACAGAGCCGTCCTACGAGCAGTACTTC.

This sequence joins TRBV20-1 and TRBJ2-5, with a possible D match to TRBD1 (6 bases). Germline assignment: CDR1 DFQATT and CDR2 SNEGSKA (reference sequence). Trimming removed 8 bases at V and 0 bases at J, with 13 bases between. The CDR3 length is 13 residues. DNA for the CDR3: TGCAGTAGGGTTCAGGGGAACCAAGAGACCCAGTACTTC. As protein: CSRVQGNQETQYF.

As to this clonotype: This may arise from a read error, as a much more abundant clone is one base away. The V and J genes are TRBV29-1 and TRBJ2-7, with 10 positions matching TRBD2. Germline V CDR1 and CDR2: SQVTM, ANQGSEA. The CDR3 spans 15 residues. CDR3 sequence: CGVTPSSGRRNEQYF. The CDR3 nucleotides read TGCGGCGTTACACCTTCTAGCGGGAGAAGGAACGAGCAGTACTTC.

The rearrangement joins TRBV5-1 to TRBJ2-2; 7 bases map to TRBD2. Losses at the gene ends were 4 bases for V and 6 bases for J; bases not matched to a gene: 9. The germline gives CDR1 SGHRS, CDR2 YFSETQ. The CDR3 runs to 15 residues. The CDR3 is CASSTGLGKAGELFF. The CDR3 coding sequence is TGCGCCAGCAGCACAGGACTAGGAAAGGCCGGGGAGCTGTTTTTT. Supplemented by reference TRBV5-1 and TRBJ2-2, the full variable domain reads KAGVTQTPRYLIKTRGQQVTLSCSPISGHRSVSWYQQTPGQGLQFLFEYFSETQRNKGNFPGRFSGRQFSNSRSEMNVSTLELGDSALYLCASSTGLGKAGELFFGEGSRLTVL.